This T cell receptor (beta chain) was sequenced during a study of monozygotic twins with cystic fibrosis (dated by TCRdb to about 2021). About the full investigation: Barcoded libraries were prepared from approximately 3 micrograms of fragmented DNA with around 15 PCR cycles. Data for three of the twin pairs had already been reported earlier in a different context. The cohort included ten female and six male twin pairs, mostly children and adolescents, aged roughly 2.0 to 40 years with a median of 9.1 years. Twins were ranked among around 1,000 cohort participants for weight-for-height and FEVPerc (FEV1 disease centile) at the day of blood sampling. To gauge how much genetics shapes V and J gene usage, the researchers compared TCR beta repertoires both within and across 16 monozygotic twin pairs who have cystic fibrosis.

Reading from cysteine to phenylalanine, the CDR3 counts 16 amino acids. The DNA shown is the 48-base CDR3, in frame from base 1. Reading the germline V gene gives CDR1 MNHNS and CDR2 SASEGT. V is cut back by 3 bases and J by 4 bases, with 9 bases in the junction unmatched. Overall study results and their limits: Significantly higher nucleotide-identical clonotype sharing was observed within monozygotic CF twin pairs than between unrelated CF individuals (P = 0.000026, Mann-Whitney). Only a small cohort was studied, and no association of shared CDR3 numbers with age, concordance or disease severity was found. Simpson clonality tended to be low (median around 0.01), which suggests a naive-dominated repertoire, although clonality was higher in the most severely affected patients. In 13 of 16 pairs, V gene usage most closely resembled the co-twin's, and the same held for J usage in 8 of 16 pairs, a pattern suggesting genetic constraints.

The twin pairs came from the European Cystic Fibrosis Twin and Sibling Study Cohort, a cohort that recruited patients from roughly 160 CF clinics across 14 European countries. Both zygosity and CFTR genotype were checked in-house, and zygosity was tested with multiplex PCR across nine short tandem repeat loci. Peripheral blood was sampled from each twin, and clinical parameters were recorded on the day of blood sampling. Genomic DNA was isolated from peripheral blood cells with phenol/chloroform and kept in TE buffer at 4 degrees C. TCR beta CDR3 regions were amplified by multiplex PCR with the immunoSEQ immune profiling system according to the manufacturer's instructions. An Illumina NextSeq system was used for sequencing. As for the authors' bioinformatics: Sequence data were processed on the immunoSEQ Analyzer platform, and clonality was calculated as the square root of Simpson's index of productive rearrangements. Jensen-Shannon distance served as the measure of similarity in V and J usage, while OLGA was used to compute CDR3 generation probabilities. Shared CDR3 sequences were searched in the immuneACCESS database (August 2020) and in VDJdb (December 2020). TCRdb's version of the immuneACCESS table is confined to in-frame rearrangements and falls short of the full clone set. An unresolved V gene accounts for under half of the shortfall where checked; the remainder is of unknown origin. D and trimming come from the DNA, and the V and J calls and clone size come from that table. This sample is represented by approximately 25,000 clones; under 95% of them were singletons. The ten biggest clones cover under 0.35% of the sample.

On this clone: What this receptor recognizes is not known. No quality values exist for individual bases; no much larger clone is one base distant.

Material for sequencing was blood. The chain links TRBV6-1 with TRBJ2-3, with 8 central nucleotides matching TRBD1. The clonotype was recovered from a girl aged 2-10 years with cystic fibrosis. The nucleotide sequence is TGTGCCAGCAGTGATGTCGGACAGGGTCGCGCAGATACGCAGTATTTT. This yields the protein CASSDVGQGRADTQYF.